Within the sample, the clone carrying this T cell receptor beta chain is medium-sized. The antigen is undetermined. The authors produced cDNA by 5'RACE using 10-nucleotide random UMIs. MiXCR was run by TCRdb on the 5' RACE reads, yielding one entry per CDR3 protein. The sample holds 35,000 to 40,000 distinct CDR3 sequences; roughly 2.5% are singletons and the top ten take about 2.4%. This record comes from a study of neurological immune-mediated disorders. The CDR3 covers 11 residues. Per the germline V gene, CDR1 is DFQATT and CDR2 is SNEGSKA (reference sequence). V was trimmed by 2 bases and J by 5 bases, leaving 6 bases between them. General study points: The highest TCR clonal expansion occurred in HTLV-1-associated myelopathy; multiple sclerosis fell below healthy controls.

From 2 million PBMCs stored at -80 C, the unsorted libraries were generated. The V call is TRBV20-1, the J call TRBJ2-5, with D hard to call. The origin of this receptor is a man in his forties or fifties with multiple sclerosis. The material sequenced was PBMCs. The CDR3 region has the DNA TGCAGTGCTAGAAGGCCCGAGACCCAGTACTTC. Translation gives CSARRPETQYF.